This entry is about one TCR beta chain. As yet, its antigen is unknown. Profiling relied on immunoSEQ multiplex PCR, and the TCRdb table lists in-frame clones only, not all of them. The sample yields 15,000 to 20,000 clones, 92% seen once. CDR3 length: 14 residues. Per the germline V gene, CDR1 is SGDLS and CDR2 is YYNGEE. Trimming removed 4 bases at V and 9 bases at J, with 17 bases between. The source of the sample is a study of OX40 agonist ivuxolimab in advanced cancers. Across the whole study: Patients with hepatocellular carcinoma, melanoma, renal cell or head and neck cancer made up the dose-escalation patients. Study observations and caveats: Within 6 weeks, CD4+ and CD8+ blood T cells expanded clonally at 0.1 to 3.0 mg/kg.

Patients had blood sampled at baseline and again on cycle 4 day 1 and cycle 7 day 1. This TCR derives from an adult with an advanced solid tumor such as melanoma, head and neck, liver or kidney cancer. The chain has TRBV9 and TRBJ2-1, with D perhaps TRBD2 (5 bases). Here the sequenced sample was CD4+ or CD8+ T cells sorted from blood, taken in a trial of the OX40 agonist ivuxolimab. The CDR3 reads CASSSLVSFSEQFF. The CDR3 nucleotides are TGTGCCAGCAGCTCACTAGTTAGTTTCAGTGAGCAGTTCTTC.